Each of the 30 T cell receptor beta chains below was sequenced from the same sample in a study of blood T cell repertoires in COVID-19. Some clones are missing from TCRdb's copy, which holds only in-frame ones; the method was immunoSEQ multiplex PCR. The repertoire has approximately 130,000 clones, 85% to 90% of them found once; the top ten carry 2% to 2.5%. Sample: peripheral blood. These receptors came from a man aged 50-60 years with active COVID-19.

CDR3 region: CASSIRQGQTGANVLTF. CDR3 sequence (DNA): TGCGCCAGCAGCATCCGACAGGGCCAGACTGGGGCCAACGTCCTGACTTTC. The J gene is TRBJ2-6, the V gene TRBV4-1; 7 nucleotides match TRBD1. The germline CDR1 and CDR2 sequences are MGHRA and YSYEKL. V lost 5 bases and J lost 2; bases outside the gene matches: 9. The CDR3 is made up of 17 amino acids.

This clone was counted between two and nine times. The chain employs TRBV5-6 and TRBJ1-2; no reliable D call. Germline V gene lookup returns CDR1 SGHDT and CDR2 YYEEEE. The CDR3 sequence is 14 residues long. With 0 bases removed from V and 5 bases from J, the gap between germline ends came to 11 bases. The DNA of the CDR3 is TGTGCCAGCAGCTTGGGAGAAGTGTCATATGGCTACACCTTC. It translates to CASSLGEVSYGYTF.

V usage is TRBV6-6 and J usage is TRBJ2-1; unclear D gene. Trimming pared 7 bases from V and 7 bases from J, leaving 11 bases between. Germline V gene data show CDR1 as MNHNY and CDR2 as SVGAGI (reference sequence). The CDR3 loop spans 12 amino acids. CDR3 coding DNA: TGTGCCAGCACCCCGACAAGGAATGAGCAGTTCTTC. It encodes CASTPTRNEQFF.

The chain has TRBV6-5 and TRBJ1-5; 8 bases match TRBD1. CDR1 and CDR2 (germline): MNHEY, SVGAGI. The CDR3 has 14 amino acids. V was pared by 7 bases and J by 7 bases, with 9 bases of the junction left unmatched. The CDR3 bases are TGTGCCAGCACCGGACAGGGTGTGCGGCAGCCCCAGCATTTT. This codes for CASTGQGVRQPQHF.

This clone was seen just once. The V gene is TRBV27, the J gene TRBJ1-1; D remains unclear. V was shortened by 4 bases and J by 2 bases, with 14 bases between the two germline ends. The CDR3 is 15 residues long. In germline, CDR1 is MNHEY, CDR2 SMNVEV (reference sequence). DNA for the CDR3: TGTGCCAGCAGTTCCCCAATGCGGAGAAACACTGAAGCTTTCTTT. Translation: CASSSPMRRNTEAFF.

CDR3: CASSSPTGVEAFF. The CDR3 nucleotides are TGTGCCAGCAGCTCCCCGACAGGGGTTGAAGCTTTCTTT. V usage is TRBV6-5 and J usage is TRBJ1-1; 8 bases map to TRBD1. Germline V gives CDR1 MNHEY, CDR2 SVGAGI. The junction had 7 bases not matched to a gene; V was cut back by 6 bases and J by 7 bases. The CDR3 runs 13 residues.

The CDR3 loop reads CASSLSGGTEAFF. Written as DNA, the CDR3 is TGTGCCAGCAGTTTATCAGGGGGCACTGAAGCTTTCTTT. The chain links TRBV12-3 or TRBV12-4 to TRBJ1-1, with 7 bases identical to TRBD1. Trimming cost V 2 bases and J 4 bases; bases outside gene matches: 1. The CDR3 length is 13 residues.

This chain links TRBV5-4 with TRBJ2-1; 9 nucleotides agree with TRBD1. The CDR3 extends over 14 amino acids. CDR1 is SGHNT and CDR2 is YYREEE in the germline V gene (reference sequence). J lost 5 bases, V lost 3 bases, and 3 bases had no gene match. CDR3 amino acids: CASSSRDRDNEQFF. In DNA, the CDR3 is TGTGCCAGCAGCTCCCGGGACAGGGACAATGAGCAGTTCTTC.

The V and J genes are TRBV6-5 and TRBJ1-5; 8 bases map to TRBD1. Losses at the gene ends were 5 bases for V and 4 bases for J; bases not matched to a gene: 7. Germline V CDR1 and CDR2: MNHEY, SVGAGI. There are 15 residues in the CDR3. DNA for the CDR3: TGTGCCAGCAGTAGCCGGACAGGGCCGAATCAGCCCCAGCATTTT. Encoded protein: CASSSRTGPNQPQHF.

The V gene is TRBV5-6, the J gene TRBJ2-5; 7 bases align to TRBD2. V shed 3 bases and J 5 bases; nucleotides not matched to a gene: 10. The CDR3 is 15 residues long. Germline CDR1 is SGHDT and CDR2 is YYEEEE. CDR3: CASSYGRAGRETQYF. CDR3 sequence (DNA): TGTGCCAGCAGCTACGGGCGAGCGGGGAGGGAGACCCAGTACTTC. The whole variable domain, remainder taken from reference TRBV5-6 and TRBJ2-5, is DAGVTQSPTHLIKTRGQQVTLRCSPKSGHDTVSWYQQALGQGPQFIFQYYEEEERQRGNFPDRFSGHQFPNYSSELNVNALLLGDSALYLCASSYGRAGRETQYFGPGTRLLVL.

The rearrangement uses TRBV29-1 and TRBJ2-2, with 7 bases fitting TRBD1. Germline CDR1 reads SQVTM; CDR2 reads ANQGSEA. The CDR3 spans 14 residues. V was clipped by 6 bases and J by 2 bases; unmatched bases: 6. Written as DNA, the CDR3 is TGCAGCGTCGTCTGGACAGGAAACACCGGGGAGCTGTTTTTT. Translation: CSVVWTGNTGELFF.

The chain is built from TRBV5-6 and TRBJ2-7, with D possibly being TRBD1 (5 bases). From germline, CDR1 is SGHDT and CDR2 YYEEEE. V lost 4 bases to trimming and J lost 6 bases, with 17 bases between them. This CDR3 has 14 amino acids. Written as DNA, the CDR3 is TGTGCCAGCAGCCCCGGCCAGGGATGGGGCGAGCAGTACTTC. This encodes CASSPGQGWGEQYF.

The chain recombines TRBV3-1 (or the pseudogene TRBV3-2) with TRBJ2-2; D is perhaps TRBD2 (7 bases). Germline loops: CDR1 LGHDT, CDR2 YNNKEL (reference sequence). The CDR3 runs 17 residues. V lost 2 bases and J lost 4, with 17 bases in between. DNA for the CDR3: TGTGCCAGCAGCCAAAGCGGCCGGGGGGCATTCACCGGGGAGCTGTTTTTT. It is translated as CASSQSGRGAFTGELFF.

In this sample, this clone turned up a few times. This sequence joins TRBV7-9 and TRBJ1-2, with D possibly TRBD1 on 6 matching bases. Germline CDR1 and CDR2: SEHNR and FQNEAQ (reference sequence). The CDR3 length is 14 residues. V was clipped by 5 bases and J by 4 bases, with 14 bases between them. CDR3 in DNA: TGTGCCAGCAGCCCCACAGGGCTAACCTATGGCTACACCTTC. Translation: CASSPTGLTYGYTF.

This clone was seen a handful of times. V and J are TRBV2 and TRBJ2-3; 9 bases line up with TRBD2. Losses at the gene ends were 3 bases for V and 9 bases for J; bases not matched to a gene: 13. Germline V CDR1 and CDR2: SNHLY, FYNNEI. The CDR3 runs to 16 residues. The CDR3 DNA reads as TGTGCCAGCAGTGAGTGGGCGGGGGGGCGACCAGGCACGCAGTATTTT. It translates to CASSEWAGGRPGTQYF.

The chain uses TRBV6-5 and TRBJ1-2, with 9 bases identical to TRBD1. After removal of 7 bases from V and 0 bases from J, the junction contained 6 bases not matched to a gene. Germline V gives CDR1 MNHEY, CDR2 SVGAGI. The CDR3 runs 15 residues. The CDR3 region is CASNLDRGTNYGYTF. The CDR3 DNA is TGTGCCAGCAACCTCGACAGGGGGACTAACTATGGCTACACCTTC.

The V and J genes are TRBV5-1 and TRBJ1-2; D is unclear. This CDR3 region has 14 residues. V shed 0 bases and J shed 9 bases, with 15 bases lying between them. Germline CDR1 is SGHRS and CDR2 is YFSETQ. CDR3 sequence: CASSLEPAVIRYTF. The CDR3 nucleotides read TGCGCCAGCAGCTTGGAGCCCGCTGTAATCCGCTACACCTTC.

The genes are TRBV3-1 (or the pseudogene TRBV3-2) and TRBJ1-1; D might be TRBD1 (6 bases). Germline lookup yields CDR1 LGHDT and CDR2 YNNKEL (reference sequence). Trimming stripped 1 base from V and 12 bases from J, with 15 bases between. CDR3 length: 13 amino acids. The DNA for the CDR3 is TGTGCCAGCAGCCAAGTAGGGGGGGCGATGACTTTCTTT. Translation: CASSQVGGAMTFF.

On this clone itself: Other DNA sequences of this sample code for an identical CDR3. This sequence joins TRBV5-4 and TRBJ1-2; TRBD1 aligns across 9 bases. V dropped 4 bases and J dropped 8; count of bases not matched to a gene: 3. This CDR3 spans 12 amino acids. Germline-derived CDR1 and CDR2 are SGHNT and YYREEE (reference sequence). This chain's CDR3 is CASSRTGEGYTF. In DNA, the CDR3 is TGTGCCAGCAGCCGGACAGGGGAGGGCTACACCTTC. The whole variable domain, filled in from reference TRBV5-4 and TRBJ1-2, reads ETGVTQSPTHLIKTRGQQVTLRCSSQSGHNTVSWYQQALGQGPQFIFQYYREEENGRGNFPPRFSGLQFPNYSSELNVNALELDDSALYLCASSRTGEGYTFGSGTRLTVV.

The V gene is TRBV30, the J gene TRBJ1-1, with D unclear. The CDR3 consists of 14 residues. Trimming removed 1 base at V and 1 base at J, with 10 bases between. Germline-derived CDR1 and CDR2 are GTSNPN and SVGIG (reference sequence). Here the CDR3 DNA reads TGTGCCTGGAGTGCCCCCGGAGGGAACACTGAAGCTTTCTTT. Amino acid sequence: CAWSAPGGNTEAFF.

The rearrangement uses TRBV30 and TRBJ1-5; 8 bases align to TRBD1. The CDR3 covers 13 residues. V was clipped by 6 bases and J by 4 bases; unmatched bases: 5. CDR1 is GTSNPN, CDR2 SVGIG, per germline (reference sequence). Written as DNA, the CDR3 is TGTGCCTGCCAGGACAGGGCGAATCAGCCCCAGCATTTT. This gives the protein CACQDRANQPQHF.

V is TRBV4-2 and J is TRBJ2-3; the D is unclear. Trimming took off 1 base at V and 4 bases at J, with 9 bases between the two ends. Germline V lookup: CDR1 LGHNA, CDR2 YNFKEQ. The CDR3 runs to 14 residues. CDR3 protein: CASSQVGAPDTQYF. The CDR3 nucleotides read TGTGCCAGCAGCCAAGTTGGAGCCCCAGATACGCAGTATTTT.

The J gene is TRBJ2-7, the V gene TRBV6-2 or TRBV6-3; the match to TRBD1 covers 7 bases. The CDR3 is 12 amino acids. Germline lookup yields CDR1 MNHEY and CDR2 SVGEGT. Losses at the gene ends were 4 bases for V and 3 bases for J; bases not matched to a gene: 0. For the CDR3, the DNA is TGTGCCAGCAGTTCAGGGGGCTACGAGCAGTACTTC. Its protein product is CASSSGGYEQYF.

The chain combines TRBV19 with TRBJ2-7, with 12 bases fitting TRBD1. CDR1 is LNHDA, CDR2 SQIVND, per germline (reference sequence). The CDR3 has 14 amino acids. The junction had 4 bases not matched to a gene; V was cut back by 5 bases and J by 5 bases. The CDR3 nucleotides are TGTGCCAGTAGTCACCGGGACAGGGGGCACGAGCAGTACTTC. Its translation: CASSHRDRGHEQYF.

The V and J genes are TRBV5-4 and TRBJ2-5; TRBD1 matches 9 bases. Looked up from germline, CDR1 is SGHNT and CDR2 is YYREEE (reference sequence). The CDR3 is 16 amino acids. J was trimmed by 5 bases and V by 4 bases; bases with no gene match: 12. CDR3 nucleotide sequence: TGTGCCAGCAGCCCGGCCCCGGGACAGGGAGGGGAGACCCAGTACTTC. Residues: CASSPAPGQGGETQYF.

This chain uses TRBV28 with TRBJ1-2; possibly TRBD1 for D (5 bases). The CDR3 is 12 residues long. V was clipped by 6 bases and J by 6 bases, with 11 bases between them. The germline gives CDR1 MDHEN, CDR2 SYDVKM. The CDR3 coding sequence is TGTGCCAGCAGCCTTCGGACACATGGCTACACCTTC. It translates to CASSLRTHGYTF.

Only one count was recorded for this clone. The rearrangement uses TRBV18 and TRBJ2-5; 8 positions match TRBD1. The germline V gene has CDR1 KGHSH and CDR2 LQKENI. There are 14 residues in the CDR3. The trim removed 4 bases at V and 5 bases at J, leaving 6 bases unmatched. The CDR3 DNA reads as TGTGCCAGCTCACTGACAGGGGTGGTGGAGACCCAGTACTTC. Its translation is CASSLTGVVETQYF.

This chain links TRBV2 with TRBJ2-7; 10 bases fit TRBD1. Germline CDR1 reads SNHLY; CDR2 reads FYNNEI. The CDR3 covers 15 residues. V trimming: 4 bases; J trimming: 2 bases; junction bases outside the gene matches: 5. Here the CDR3 DNA reads TGTGCCAGCAGTGGAGGACAGGGGGTTCCCTACGAGCAGTACTTC. It encodes CASSGGQGVPYEQYF. Combining the CDR3 with reference TRBV2 and TRBJ2-7 gives the whole variable domain EPEVTQTPSHQVTQMGQEVILRCVPISNHLYFYWYRQILGQKVEFLVSFYNNEISEKSEIFDDQFSVERPDGSNFTLKIRSTKLEDSAMYFCASSGGQGVPYEQYFGPGTRLTVT.

This chain uses TRBV2 with TRBJ2-7, with D perhaps matching TRBD2 (6 bases). This CDR3 is built from 13 residues. The germline gives CDR1 SNHLY, CDR2 FYNNEI. V was cut by 6 bases and J by 0 bases, with 9 bases left in between. The CDR3 region has the DNA TGTGCCAGCAGGGAGGGTCTCTCCTACGAGCAGTACTTC. Translating it yields CASREGLSYEQYF.

The genes are TRBV4-3 and TRBJ2-5; 8 nucleotides align to TRBD2. This CDR3 comprises 17 residues. The germline gives CDR1 LGHNA, CDR2 YSLEER. Unmatched junction bases numbered 11, after V lost 0 bases and J lost 5 bases. CDR3 residues: CASSQEGPGGARETQYF. CDR3 sequence (DNA): TGCGCCAGCAGCCAAGAAGGGCCCGGGGGGGCCCGGGAGACCCAGTACTTC.